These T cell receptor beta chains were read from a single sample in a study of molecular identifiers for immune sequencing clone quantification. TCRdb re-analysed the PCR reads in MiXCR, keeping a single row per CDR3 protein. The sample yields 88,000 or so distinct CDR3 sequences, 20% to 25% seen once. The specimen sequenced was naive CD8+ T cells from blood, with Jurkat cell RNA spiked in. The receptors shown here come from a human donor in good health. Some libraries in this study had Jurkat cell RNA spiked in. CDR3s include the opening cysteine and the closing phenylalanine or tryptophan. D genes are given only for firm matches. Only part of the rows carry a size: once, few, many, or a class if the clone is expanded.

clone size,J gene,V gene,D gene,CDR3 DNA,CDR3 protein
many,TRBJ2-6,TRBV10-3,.,TGTGCCATCAGTCAGGGGGGGGACTCTGGGGCCAACGTCCTGACTTTC,CAISQGGDSGANVLTF
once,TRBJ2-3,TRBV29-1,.,TGCAGCGTTGAAGACGCGGCGTGCATAAACCCACGGGGAGATTCGCAGTATTTT,CSVEDAACINPRGDSQYF
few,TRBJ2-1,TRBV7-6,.,TGTGCCAGCAGCCCCCGGGAGCGTGAGCAGTTCTTC,CASSPREREQFF
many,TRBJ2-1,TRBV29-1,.,TGCAGCGTTATGCGGCCTAGCTCCTACAATGAGCAGTTCTTC,CSVMRPSSYNEQFF
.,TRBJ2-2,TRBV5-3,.,TGTGCCAGCAATGGGCCAGATAACACCGGGAAGCTGTTTTTT,CASNGPDNTGKLFF
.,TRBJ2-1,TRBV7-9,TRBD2,TGTGCCAGCAGCTTAGAGAGGACTAGAAGAAACAATGAGCAGTTCTTC,CASSLERTRRNNEQFF
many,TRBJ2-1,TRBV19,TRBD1,TGTGCCAGTAGCACAGGGGGTACCTACAATGAGCAGTTCTTC,CASSTGGTYNEQFF
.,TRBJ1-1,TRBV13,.,TGTGCCAGCAGCTCAGCAGCATCCACTGAAGCTTTCTTT,CASSSAASTEAFF
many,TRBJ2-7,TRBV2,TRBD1,TGTGCCAGCAGAGAAGGGGGCGACCCCTACGAGCAGTACTTC,CASREGGDPYEQYF
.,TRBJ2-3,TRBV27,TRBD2,TGTGCCAGCAGTTTACTAGCGGAAGACCGAGATACGCAGTATTTT,CASSLLAEDRDTQYF
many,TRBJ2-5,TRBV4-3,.,TGCGCCAGCAGCCAACCTGGGGAGACCCAGTACTTC,CASSQPGETQYF
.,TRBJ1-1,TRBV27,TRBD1,TGTGCCAGCAGTATAACCGGGACAGGGATCGGAGCTTTCTTT,CASSITGTGIGAFF
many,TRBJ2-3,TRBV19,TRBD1,TGTGCCAGTAGTATGGTCGGGACAGGGGAAGATACGCAGTATTTT,CASSMVGTGEDTQYF
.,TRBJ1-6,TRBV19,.,TGTGCCGGTAATCAGGGTACCAATTCACCCCTCCACTTT,CAGNQGTNSPLHF
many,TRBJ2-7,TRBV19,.,TGTGCCAGTAGCGTCGGCTGGGGATACGAGCAGTACTTC,CASSVGWGYEQYF
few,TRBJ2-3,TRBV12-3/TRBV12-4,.,TGTGCCAGCAGCTATACTAGCTTACTAGGCACAGATACGCAGTATTTT,CASSYTSLLGTDTQYF
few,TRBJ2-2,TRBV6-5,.,TGTGCCAGCAGTTCCGGGACCTCCGAGTCCGGGGAGCTGTTTTTT,CASSSGTSESGELFF
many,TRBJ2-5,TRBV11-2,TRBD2,TGTGCCAGCAGCTTGTGGGACTACGAAGGCGAGACCCAGTACTTC,CASSLWDYEGETQYF